This T cell receptor beta chain was found in a study of T cell responses to AZD1222 COVID-19 vaccine. Study-wide results and caveats: Regions left unmutated in variants are reportedly the target of nearly half of spike-specific TCRs. Baseline antibody screening turned up just 6 or 7 seropositive AZD1222 recipients.

J was trimmed by 5 bases and V by 5 bases; bases with no gene match: 12. The CDR3 spans 18 residues. CDR1 is SGHTA and CDR2 is FQGTGA in the germline V gene. In the case of this clone: Its cognate antigen is unknown.

Repertoires were generated with immunoSEQ multiplex PCR, while TCRdb's copy carries only in-frame clones and drops some. The data contain roughly 130,000 clones, around 94% of them singletons. The J gene is TRBJ2-3, the V gene TRBV7-3; 14 nucleotides agree with TRBD2. The sequencing used peripheral blood, collected on day 0 of AZD1222 vaccination. This receptor was obtained from an adult in good health. The CDR3 nucleotides read TGTGCCAGCAGCCCCTACATGGGACTAGCGGGAGAGAGAGATACGCAGTATTTT. Its translation is CASSPYMGLAGERDTQYF.